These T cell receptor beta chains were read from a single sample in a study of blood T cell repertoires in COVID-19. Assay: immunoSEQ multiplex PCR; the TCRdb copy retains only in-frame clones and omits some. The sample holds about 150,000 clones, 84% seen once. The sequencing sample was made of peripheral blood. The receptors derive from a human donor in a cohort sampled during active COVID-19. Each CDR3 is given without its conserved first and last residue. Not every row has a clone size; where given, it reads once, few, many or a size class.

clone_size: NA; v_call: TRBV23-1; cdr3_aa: ASSQSGKILSWNTEAF
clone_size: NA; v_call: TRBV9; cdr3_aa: ASSTLGGARINEQF
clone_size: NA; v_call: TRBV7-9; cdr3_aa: ASSKTGTGEYNEQF
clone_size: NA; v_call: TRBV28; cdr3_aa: ASSSGTGGVQPQH
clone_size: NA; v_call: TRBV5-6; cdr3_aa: ASSFLAGGVGELF
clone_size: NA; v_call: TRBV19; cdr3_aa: ASSIGPGNTGELF
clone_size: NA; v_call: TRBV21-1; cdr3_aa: ASSKERASSGNTIY
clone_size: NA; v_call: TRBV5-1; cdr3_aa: ASSPEPTPGSGEKLF
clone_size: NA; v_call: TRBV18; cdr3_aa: ASSPPRTGPPTDTQY
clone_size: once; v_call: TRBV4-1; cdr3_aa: ASSQTGLANEKLF
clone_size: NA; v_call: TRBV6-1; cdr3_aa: ASSEGGGTSYT
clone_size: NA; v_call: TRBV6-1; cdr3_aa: ASSDDRGSRPEAF
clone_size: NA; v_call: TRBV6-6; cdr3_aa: ASSPGRGNQPQH
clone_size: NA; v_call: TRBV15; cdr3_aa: ATSRDLQGAGYT
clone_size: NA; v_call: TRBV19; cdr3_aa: ASSRDRTDTQY
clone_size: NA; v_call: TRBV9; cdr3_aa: ASSVAGGATNEQF
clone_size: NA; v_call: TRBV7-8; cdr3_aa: ASSLLLAILPHNEQF
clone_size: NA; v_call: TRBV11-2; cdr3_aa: ASSLSGGNTIY
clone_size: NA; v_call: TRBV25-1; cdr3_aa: ASSPGGGYRSSHYGYT